The TCR beta chain under discussion was sequenced for a study of blood T cells in healthy people across ages. This CDR3 contains 21 residues. Germline V gene sequence: CDR1 MRHNA, CDR2 SNTAGT. A J-beta primer mix and a sample-barcoded 5' primer were used in a second PCR of about 7 to 12 cycles. From the 5' RACE reads, TCRdb called clonotypes with MiXCR, one entry per CDR3 protein. The data show approximately 880,000 distinct CDR3 sequences, with roughly 52% seen just once and around an eighth held by the top ten. Every donor gave roughly 9.6 milliliters of peripheral blood. The sample consisted of blood. The genes are TRBV6-4 and TRBJ2-1; 14 bases are a match to TRBD2. The J call may be wrong; the DNA end is better matched by TRBJ2-7. This receptor was obtained from a man younger than 40 in good health. CDR3 in DNA: TGTGCCAGCAGTATGGAATCTATGTTCGGGACTAGCGGGGGCTCCTACAATGAGCAGTACTTC. This encodes CASSMESMFGTSGGSYNEQYF.